This record looks at one T cell receptor (beta chain) sequence and its context. Its antigen remains unknown. Selected positively for CCR7 and CD45RO-negative, naive CD8 cells excluded terminally differentiated effector memory CD45RA+ cells. The sample comes from a study of shared clonotypes between healthy human individuals. Study conclusions and caveats: Rarefaction showed that sequencing of sorted subsets was incomplete (despite large depth). Across a handful of donors, naive CD4 shared 5% to 6.5%, naive CD8 over 3%, memory CD4 roughly 2.5%, memory CD8 around 0.36%.

Sequenced by immunoSEQ multiplex PCR; TCRdb stores in-frame clones only, minus some. The sample has about 2.2 million clones, roughly 91% seen once. Germline assignment: CDR1 LGHNA and CDR2 YSLEER. The CDR3 has 18 amino acids. V lost 0 bases, J lost 5 bases, and 12 bases stayed unmatched. The sequencing input was naive CD8+ T cells from PBMCs. The clonotype originates from a man between 18 and 35 years old in good health. Some clones in this sample may be carry-over from other donors' samples. The chain couples TRBV4-3 to TRBJ2-2; 7 bases match TRBD2. The CDR3, as DNA: TGCGCCAGCAGCCAAGAAAGGCGGGAGTTGAGGTATACCGGGGAGCTGTTTTTT. This gives the protein CASSQERRELRYTGELFF.